The 13 T cell receptor beta chains below come from one sample, sequenced in a study of cytomegalovirus exposure and HLA in healthy donors. The PCR contained 60 Vbeta and 13 Jbeta primers. The protocol was immunoSEQ multiplex PCR, while the TCRdb copy is restricted to in-frame clones and leaves out a portion. This sample carries roughly 130,000 clones, 80% of them seen once, and the ten largest clones take under 3%. The sample taken for sequencing was PBMCs. The receptors shown here come from a man aged 25-45 years in good health and CMV-seronegative.

V gene TRBV28 combines with J gene TRBJ1-1; TRBD1 is a possible D gene (5 bases). CDR3 size: 14 residues. Trimming removed 7 bases from V and 8 bases from J, with 20 bases in between. The V gene's germline CDR1 is MDHEN and CDR2 SYDVKM. The CDR3 bases are TGTGCCAGCACCAACCTCTTTGGGGGAGGGGAAGCTTTCTTT. It codes for CASTNLFGGGEAFF.

The genes are TRBV11-2 and TRBJ1-5; 7 bases line up with TRBD1. Germline CDR1 SGHAT, CDR2 FQNNGV. CDR3 size: 13 residues. J lost 5 bases, V lost 5 bases, and 3 bases had no gene match. The CDR3 is CASSHDRDQPQHF. CDR3 nucleotide sequence: TGTGCCAGCAGCCACGACAGGGATCAGCCCCAGCATTTT.

The chain uses TRBV5-1 and TRBJ2-7; D is possibly TRBD1 (5 bases). Trimming took 0 bases from V and 0 from J, leaving 10 bases between them. The CDR3 spans 15 residues. The germline gives CDR1 SGHRS, CDR2 YFSETQ. DNA of the CDR3: TGCGCCAGCAGCTTGGAGGTAGGGGTCTCCTACGAGCAGTACTTC. As protein: CASSLEVGVSYEQYF. Together with reference TRBV5-1 and TRBJ2-7, the CDR3 gives the full variable domain: KAGVTQTPRYLIKTRGQQVTLSCSPISGHRSVSWYQQTPGQGLQFLFEYFSETQRNKGNFPGRFSGRQFSNSRSEMNVSTLELGDSALYLCASSLEVGVSYEQYFGPGTRLTVT.

This chain connects TRBV6-1 to TRBJ1-5; 8 nucleotides align to TRBD1. This CDR3 region has 18 residues. The J segment lost 5 bases and the V segment lost 1 base, leaving 13 bases of the junction unmatched. Germline lookup yields CDR1 MNHNS and CDR2 SASEGT. The CDR3 spells CASSEEADRVGLYQPQHF. As DNA, the CDR3 is TGTGCCAGCAGTGAAGAGGCGGACAGGGTAGGATTATATCAGCCCCAGCATTTT.

J is TRBJ1-2 and V is TRBV4-3, with 7 positions matching TRBD1. J gave up 3 bases and V 6 bases, and 7 bases lay outside the gene matches. Germline CDR1 LGHNA, CDR2 YSLEER. The CDR3 totals 14 residues. In DNA form, the CDR3 reads TGCGCCAGCAGGATTCTCGGGACAGACTATGGCTACACCTTC. Its protein product is CASRILGTDYGYTF.

This chain links TRBV28 with TRBJ1-2, with 7 bases that match TRBD1. The CDR3 is 13 amino acids. Germline lookup yields CDR1 MDHEN and CDR2 SYDVKM. Germline trimming cut 7 bases from V and 3 bases from J; bases unmatched to any gene: 5. CDR3 coding DNA: TGTGCCAGCACCTCGGGACAGCACTATGGCTACACCTTC. Its translation: CASTSGQHYGYTF.

V usage is TRBV6-1 and J usage is TRBJ1-4; D might be TRBD1 (5 bases). This CDR3 has 13 amino acids. CDR1 is MNHNS and CDR2 is SASEGT in the germline V gene. V lost 6 bases, J lost 14 bases, and 19 bases lay in between. The CDR3 DNA follows: TGTGCCAGCAGATCTCTTTTTCAGGGAGGCCTGTTTTTT. This sequence encodes CASRSLFQGGLFF.

This chain joins TRBV29-1 and TRBJ2-2, with 8 bases that match TRBD1. The germline V gene encodes CDR1 SQVTM and CDR2 ANQGSEA. This CDR3 is built from 14 residues. V was pared by 6 bases and J by 5 bases, with 8 bases of the junction left unmatched. CDR3 sequence reads: CSVDPGQGTGELFF. CDR3 bases: TGCAGCGTGGATCCCGGACAGGGAACCGGGGAGCTGTTTTTT.

This clone has only a few counts. The chain recombines TRBV5-1 with TRBJ2-7; 7 bases fit TRBD1. V was clipped by 3 bases and J by 5 bases; unmatched bases: 5. The CDR3 is made up of 13 amino acids. Germline loops: CDR1 SGHRS, CDR2 YFSETQ. The CDR3 DNA reads as TGCGCCAGCAGCTCGGGGACAGAGGACGAGCAGTACTTC. Protein: CASSSGTEDEQYF.

The chain joins TRBV4-1 to TRBJ2-6, with D maybe TRBD1 (5 bases). The CDR3 has 17 amino acids. The germline gives CDR1 MGHRA, CDR2 YSYEKL. V dropped 4 bases and J dropped 1 base, with 14 bases sitting between them. In DNA, the CDR3 is TGCGCCAGCAGCCCGACAGTACAACCTTCTGGGGCCAACGTCCTGACTTTC. It translates to CASSPTVQPSGANVLTF.

The chain joins TRBV11-3 to TRBJ2-7; 8 bases are a match to TRBD2. The CDR3 covers 16 residues. V gave up 3 bases and J gave up 1 base; unmatched junction bases: 8. Germline loops: CDR1 SGHNT, CDR2 YENEEA. The CDR3 sequence: CASSFSIAGLSYEQYF. As DNA, the CDR3 is TGTGCCAGCAGCTTTTCAATAGCGGGACTGTCCTACGAGCAGTACTTC. The full variable domain, its missing parts supplied by reference TRBV11-3 and TRBJ2-7, is EAGVVQSPRYKIIEKKQPVAFWCNPISGHNTLYWYLQNLGQGPELLIRYENEEAVDDSQLPKDRFSAERLKGVDSTLKIQPAELGDSAVYLCASSFSIAGLSYEQYFGPGTRLTVT.

This clone was observed a few times. This sequence joins TRBV4-3 and TRBJ1-5; 9 positions match TRBD1. V gave up 4 bases and J gave up 1 base; unmatched junction bases: 2. In germline, CDR1 is LGHNA, CDR2 YSLEER. This CDR3 region has 15 residues. CDR3 in amino acids: CASSLDRGSNQPQHF. The CDR3 DNA reads as TGCGCCAGCAGCCTGGACAGGGGAAGCAATCAGCCCCAGCATTTT.

V gene TRBV10-2 combines with J gene TRBJ2-7, with a weak D call TRBD2 (6 bases). Germline-derived CDR1 and CDR2 are WSHSY and SAAADI. CDR3 size: 14 residues. The V end was cut by 6 bases, the J end by 7 bases, with 19 bases between. The CDR3 region is CASSVAARGGEQYF. CDR3 nucleotide sequence: TGCGCCAGCAGCGTAGCCGCTCGAGGAGGGGAGCAGTACTTC.